A selection of T cell receptor beta chains follows, all from one sample in a study of shared clonotypes between healthy human individuals. Sequencing was performed with immunoSEQ multiplex PCR; in TCRdb, only in-frame clones are kept and a portion is missing. The top ten hold around 0.15% of the sample, which has 2.5 million or so clones, roughly nine tenths seen once. Sequencing was done on a sample of naive CD4+ T cells sorted from blood. The receptors originated from a man aged 18 to 35 in good health. Both conserved end residues are part of each CDR3. A D gene is named only where the DNA matches it firmly. Only some rows state a clone size, as once, few, many or a class for expanded clones.

CDR3 length: 15
D gene: .
V gene: TRBV7-9
J gene: TRBJ2-7
clone size: .
CDR3 DNA: TGTGCCAGCAGCGCCCACAGGGATGTAGTGGACGAGCAGTACTTC
CDR3 protein: CASSAHRDVVDEQYF

CDR3 length: 14
D gene: TRBD2
V gene: TRBV5-6
J gene: TRBJ2-1
clone size: .
CDR3 DNA: TGTGCCAGCAGCCGGACTAGCGGGAGTTATGAGCAGTTCTTC
CDR3 protein: CASSRTSGSYEQFF

CDR3 length: 15
D gene: .
V gene: TRBV4-3
J gene: TRBJ1-1
clone size: .
CDR3 DNA: TGCGCCAGCAGCCAAGAATTACGAGGACGCACTGAAGCTTTCTTT
CDR3 protein: CASSQELRGRTEAFF

CDR3 length: 15
D gene: .
V gene: TRBV7-3
J gene: TRBJ2-3
clone size: .
CDR3 DNA: TGTGCCAGCAGCTTAGGGACGGGGCGCACAGATACGCAGTATTTT
CDR3 protein: CASSLGTGRTDTQYF

CDR3 length: 13
D gene: .
V gene: TRBV2
J gene: TRBJ2-1
clone size: .
CDR3 DNA: TGTGCCAGCAGTGAAATCCCCTACAATGAGCAGTTCTTC
CDR3 protein: CASSEIPYNEQFF

CDR3 length: 16
D gene: TRBD2
V gene: TRBV6-6
J gene: TRBJ2-5
clone size: .
CDR3 DNA: TGTGCCAGCAGTTACGGGTTAGCGGGAGGACGTGAGACCCAGTACTTC
CDR3 protein: CASSYGLAGGRETQYF

CDR3 length: 13
D gene: .
V gene: TRBV11-3
J gene: TRBJ2-3
clone size: .
CDR3 DNA: TGTGCCAGCAGCTTAGAAGGTATAAGTACGCAGTATTTT
CDR3 protein: CASSLEGISTQYF

CDR3 length: 13
D gene: TRBD1
V gene: TRBV10-3
J gene: TRBJ2-7
clone size: .
CDR3 DNA: TGTGCCATCAGTGGAGACAGGGGCCACGAGCAGTACTTC
CDR3 protein: CAISGDRGHEQYF

CDR3 length: 15
D gene: .
V gene: TRBV4-1
J gene: TRBJ1-5
clone size: .
CDR3 DNA: TGCGCCAGCAGTGGCGTCCCGGGAAGCAATCAGCCCCAGCATTTT
CDR3 protein: CASSGVPGSNQPQHF

CDR3 length: 14
D gene: .
V gene: TRBV2
J gene: TRBJ1-4
clone size: .
CDR3 DNA: TGTGCCAGTACGAGCGAGGTAACCCATGAAAAACTGTTTTTT
CDR3 protein: CASTSEVTHEKLFF

CDR3 length: 19
D gene: TRBD2
V gene: TRBV7-2
J gene: TRBJ2-1
clone size: once
CDR3 DNA: TGTGCCAGCAGCCCAAGGGGACTAGCGGGAAAGACTCCCTACAATGAGCAGTTCTTC
CDR3 protein: CASSPRGLAGKTPYNEQFF

CDR3 length: 15
D gene: .
V gene: TRBV9
J gene: TRBJ1-1
clone size: .
CDR3 DNA: TGTGCCAGCAGCGTAGTCCCAGGAGGACGTACTGAAGCTTTCTTT
CDR3 protein: CASSVVPGGRTEAFF

CDR3 length: 13
D gene: .
V gene: TRBV18
J gene: TRBJ2-3
clone size: .
CDR3 DNA: TGTGCCAGCTCACCAGGTACCACAGATACGCAGTATTTT
CDR3 protein: CASSPGTTDTQYF

CDR3 length: 15
D gene: TRBD1
V gene: TRBV10-2
J gene: TRBJ1-4
clone size: .
CDR3 DNA: TGCGCCAGCAGATCCGGACAGGGGGCGAGTGAAAAACTGTTTTTT
CDR3 protein: CASRSGQGASEKLFF

CDR3 length: 14
D gene: TRBD2
V gene: TRBV5-1
J gene: TRBJ2-7
clone size: once
CDR3 DNA: TGCGCCAGCAGCTGGATTCGACTAGCCGACGAGCAGTACTTC
CDR3 protein: CASSWIRLADEQYF

CDR3 length: 15
D gene: .
V gene: TRBV7-2
J gene: TRBJ2-1
clone size: .
CDR3 DNA: TGTGCCAGCAGCTTAATCGCGGGCAACTACAATGAGCAGTTCTTC
CDR3 protein: CASSLIAGNYNEQFF

CDR3 length: 15
D gene: TRBD2
V gene: TRBV5-1
J gene: TRBJ2-5
clone size: .
CDR3 DNA: TGCGCCAGCAGCTTGGTTACTAGCGGGAGTGGTACCCAGTACTTC
CDR3 protein: CASSLVTSGSGTQYF

CDR3 length: 14
D gene: .
V gene: TRBV19
J gene: TRBJ2-7
clone size: .
CDR3 DNA: TGTGCCAGTAGTAGAGGACAGAGGGTCTACGAGCAGTACTTC
CDR3 protein: CASSRGQRVYEQYF

CDR3 length: 15
D gene: .
V gene: TRBV9
J gene: TRBJ2-7
clone size: .
CDR3 DNA: TGTGCCAGCAGCCCGAGACTGGAGAGAACCTACGAGCAGTACTTC
CDR3 protein: CASSPRLERTYEQYF

CDR3 length: 12
D gene: .
V gene: TRBV30
J gene: TRBJ1-1
clone size: few
CDR3 DNA: TGTGCCTGGATTCCTGGGCCCACTGAAGCTTTCTTT
CDR3 protein: CAWIPGPTEAFF

CDR3 length: 15
D gene: TRBD2
V gene: TRBV23-1
J gene: TRBJ2-5
clone size: once
CDR3 DNA: TGCGCCAGCAGCCTGGGACTAGCGGGGAGTGAGACCCAGTACTTC
CDR3 protein: CASSLGLAGSETQYF

CDR3 length: 16
D gene: .
V gene: TRBV4-1
J gene: TRBJ1-2
clone size: .
CDR3 DNA: TGCGCCAGCAGCCAAGATCCGGCCAGGGCGCAAGGTAATGGCGCCTTC
CDR3 protein: CASSQDPARAQGNGAF

CDR3 length: 13
D gene: .
V gene: TRBV5-4
J gene: TRBJ1-1
clone size: .
CDR3 DNA: TGTGCCAGCAGTTGGGGGGAGGGGACTGAAGCTTTCTTT
CDR3 protein: CASSWGEGTEAFF

CDR3 length: 12
D gene: .
V gene: TRBV6-5
J gene: TRBJ2-3
clone size: .
CDR3 DNA: TGTGCCAGCAGCGGTACAGCAGATACGCAGTATTTT
CDR3 protein: CASSGTADTQYF

CDR3 length: 14
D gene: .
V gene: TRBV10-3
J gene: TRBJ2-3
clone size: .
CDR3 DNA: TGTGCCATCAGCCGACTAGAGGTTGGAGATACGCAGTATTTT
CDR3 protein: CAISRLEVGDTQYF

CDR3 length: 14
D gene: .
V gene: TRBV2
J gene: TRBJ1-3
clone size: once
CDR3 DNA: TGTGCCAGCAGTCCCGGGGCAGAAGGAAACACCATATATTTT
CDR3 protein: CASSPGAEGNTIYF

CDR3 length: 18
D gene: TRBD2
V gene: TRBV15
J gene: TRBJ2-1
clone size: .
CDR3 DNA: TGTGCCACCAGCAGGGGGGGGACTAGCTCTGTCCAAGGCCATGAGCAGTTCTTC
CDR3 protein: CATSRGGTSSVQGHEQFF

CDR3 length: 13
D gene: TRBD1
V gene: TRBV6-5
J gene: TRBJ1-2
clone size: .
CDR3 DNA: TGTGCCAGCAGAAAGGACAGGGTTGATGGCTACACCTTC
CDR3 protein: CASRKDRVDGYTF

CDR3 length: 14
D gene: .
V gene: TRBV11-2
J gene: TRBJ1-3
clone size: .
CDR3 DNA: TGTGCCAGCAGCCCGGGGCGGGGGGGAAACACCATATATTTT
CDR3 protein: CASSPGRGGNTIYF

CDR3 length: 14
D gene: TRBD1
V gene: TRBV5-4
J gene: TRBJ2-7
clone size: .
CDR3 DNA: TGTGCCAGCAGCTCTGGGACAGGGGGCTACGAGCAGTACTTC
CDR3 protein: CASSSGTGGYEQYF

CDR3 length: 14
D gene: .
V gene: TRBV19
J gene: TRBJ2-7
clone size: .
CDR3 DNA: TGTGCCAGTAAAGTCAGGGGGGGTTCCTACGAGCAGTACTTC
CDR3 protein: CASKVRGGSYEQYF

CDR3 length: 15
D gene: .
V gene: TRBV13
J gene: TRBJ2-7
clone size: .
CDR3 DNA: TGTGCCAGCAGACAATTTAGGGGCGGCTCCTACGAGCAGTACTTC
CDR3 protein: CASRQFRGGSYEQYF

CDR3 length: 14
D gene: .
V gene: TRBV30
J gene: TRBJ2-7
clone size: .
CDR3 DNA: TGTGCCTGGGCCACAGGGCTAAAAACAAACGAGCAGTACTTC
CDR3 protein: CAWATGLKTNEQYF

CDR3 length: 15
D gene: TRBD1
V gene: TRBV9
J gene: TRBJ1-2
clone size: .
CDR3 DNA: TGTGCCAGCAGCCCGACTGGACAGGCGGCGTATGGCTACACCTTC
CDR3 protein: CASSPTGQAAYGYTF

CDR3 length: 13
D gene: .
V gene: TRBV2
J gene: TRBJ2-7
clone size: .
CDR3 DNA: TGTGCCAGCTCCGACGTCCTTTCCTACGAGCAGTACTTC
CDR3 protein: CASSDVLSYEQYF

CDR3 length: 14
D gene: .
V gene: TRBV6-5
J gene: TRBJ1-6
clone size: .
CDR3 DNA: TGTGCCAGCATGGCAGCTCAGACGTATTCACCCCTCCACTTT
CDR3 protein: CASMAAQTYSPLHF

CDR3 length: 15
D gene: .
V gene: TRBV6-6
J gene: TRBJ1-6
clone size: few
CDR3 DNA: TGTGCCAGCAGTTACGGAGGTGGCTATAATTCACCCCTCCACTTT
CDR3 protein: CASSYGGGYNSPLHF

CDR3 length: 15
D gene: .
V gene: TRBV14
J gene: TRBJ1-2
clone size: .
CDR3 DNA: TGTGCCAGCAGCCAAGGTGGCAGGGGTGGTTATGGCTACACCTTC
CDR3 protein: CASSQGGRGGYGYTF

CDR3 length: 14
D gene: TRBD2
V gene: TRBV11-3
J gene: TRBJ2-1
clone size: .
CDR3 DNA: TGTGCCAGCAGCCCCCCTAACGGGAGGAATGAGCAGTTCTTC
CDR3 protein: CASSPPNGRNEQFF

CDR3 length: 13
D gene: .
V gene: TRBV15
J gene: TRBJ1-4
clone size: .
CDR3 DNA: TGTGCCACCAGCAGAGATCAAGGGGAAAAACTGTTTTTT
CDR3 protein: CATSRDQGEKLFF

CDR3 length: 13
D gene: .
V gene: TRBV7-8
J gene: TRBJ1-2
clone size: .
CDR3 DNA: TGTGCCAGCAGCTTAGCTGGGGGATATGGCTACACCTTC
CDR3 protein: CASSLAGGYGYTF

CDR3 length: 13
D gene: .
V gene: TRBV5-4
J gene: TRBJ2-3
clone size: .
CDR3 DNA: TGTGCCAGCAGCGACCGGGGCACAGATACGCAGTATTTT
CDR3 protein: CASSDRGTDTQYF

CDR3 length: 15
D gene: TRBD2
V gene: TRBV6-1
J gene: TRBJ2-7
clone size: .
CDR3 DNA: TGTGCCAGCAGTGGAGGACTAGCGGGTTCCTACGAGCAGTACTTC
CDR3 protein: CASSGGLAGSYEQYF